This T cell receptor beta chain was captured in a study of response to subunit inactivated influenza vaccine. Overall study findings and caveats: Authors suggested each seasonal influenza vaccination recruits few new T cells.

Trimming stripped 1 base from V and 7 bases from J, with 14 bases between. Germline V gene lookup returns CDR1 MGHRA and CDR2 YSYEKL. CDR3 length: 15 residues. This clonotype was detected ten times or more. Its antigen is undetermined. TCRdb passed the RT-PCR reads through MiXCR, listing each CDR3 protein once. The data contain 500,000 to 650,000 distinct CDR3 sequences, approximately 7.7% of them singletons. The chain carries TRBV4-1 and TRBJ2-1; D is unresolved. Sequencing was performed on PBMCs from blood, taken roughly 24 months after vaccination. This sequence was found in a man aged 50 to 69 who received an inactivated influenza vaccine. DNA for the CDR3: TGCGCCAGCAGCCAAGTAGTAGGGTCTACGAATGAGCAGTTCTTC. Its translation: CASSQVVGSTNEQFF.